These T cell receptor beta chains were read from a single sample in a study of shared clonotypes between healthy human individuals. Here immunoSEQ multiplex PCR was the method, and the copy in TCRdb shows in-frame clones only, minus some. Among about 680,000 clones, roughly nine tenths were seen once, and the ten largest hold about 24%. Sequencing was performed on naive CD8+ T cells sorted from blood. These receptor sequences come from a man aged 25-45 years in good health. CDR3s include the opening cysteine and the closing phenylalanine or tryptophan. The D gene is left open where the match is weak. Size is omitted from some rows. Given values are once, few, many or a class for expanded clones.

. . TRBV10-3 CAISFSGSSYNEQFF
. TRBD1 TRBV7-9 CASSGGTGPSEIF
. . TRBV27 CASSSGNTGELFF
. TRBD2 TRBV4-1 CASSQEVERGYEQYF
. TRBD1 TRBV15 CATSRYHRDRAGKLFF
. TRBD1 TRBV27 CASSWGQGEYNEQFF
. . TRBV7-8 CASTLGQGHYGYTF
once . TRBV19 CASSTLQGQPQHF
. . TRBV7-9 CASSFKQAEAFF
. . TRBV2 CATRGGGSGGELFF
. . TRBV7-9 CASSSETDLYEQYF
. . TRBV6-1 CASMVARQPQHF
. . TRBV10-1 CASSESGADEQFF
. TRBD1 TRBV19 CASKGQVQANEKLFF
. . TRBV7-8 CASSLGPDSYYEQYF
. . TRBV7-2 CASSLRGHSGRDEQFF
. TRBD1 TRBV6-1 CASSEIAGGLSYTF
. . TRBV7-9 CASSLGAGNTEAFF
. TRBD2 TRBV6-4 CASSDSSGRADTQYF
. TRBD2 TRBV5-1 CASSGGLEATDTQYF
. . TRBV27 CASSPNQETQYF
. . TRBV9 CASTPLFAPGGGELFF
once TRBD2 TRBV2 CASPIAGASYEQYF
. . TRBV9 CASSESLARPGEQYF
once . TRBV11-3 CASSLGGGGNYNEQFF
. . TRBV25-1 CASSDRRQDYGYTF
few TRBD1 TRBV9 CASSGTGSGANVLTF
. TRBD1 TRBV27 CASSSLRTGGVSYNEQFF
. . TRBV27 CASSLSAIYEQYF
. TRBD1 TRBV2 CARGDRDYEQYF
once . TRBV25-1 CAARDNYGYTF
. . TRBV10-1 CASSDLYYEQYF
. . TRBV5-4 CASNLWGEAYEQYF
. . TRBV6-5 CASKIQGSYEQYF
. . TRBV6-6 CASSYGRSTDTQYF
. TRBD2 TRBV4-1 CASSQRGTSGSSPGSTGELFF
. TRBD1 TRBV7-6 CASSDLETGTHEQYF
. . TRBV6-1 CASSAVYEQYF
. . TRBV7-8 CASNLIPETSEETQYF
. . TRBV5-8 CASSQTDTAKNIQYF
. . TRBV11-2 CASRPGPRASNYGYTF
. TRBD2 TRBV27 CASSPLGASGPLYNEQFF
. TRBD2 TRBV6-1 CASSVWTSGTETQYF
. . TRBV11-2 CASSLGDLGESHIQYF
once TRBD2 TRBV7-9 CASSQLPGGTSGSNYEQYF
. . TRBV7-9 CASSSGRGLLYNEQFF
. TRBD2 TRBV11-2 CASSFHRDYSYEQYF
. . TRBV6-5 CASSYISGTSNEKLFF
. . TRBV11-2 CASSLDDGSNEQYF